Shown below are 4 T cell receptor beta chains from a single sample sequenced in a study of identical twins. TCRdb itself ran the 5' RACE reads through MiXCR, one entry per CDR3 protein. In the table there are 600,000 to 700,000 distinct CDR3 sequences, roughly 20% of which are singletons. The same specimen was also included in a second study, on T cells expressing NK-cell markers.

Sequenced sample: PBMCs. These receptors all come from a woman between 18 and 29 years old in good health.

The chain joins TRBV5-4 to TRBJ2-1; 11 bases match TRBD2. Germline CDR1 SGHNT, CDR2 YYREEE (reference sequence). The CDR3 totals 19 residues. V lost 5 bases, J lost 1 base, and 14 bases stayed unmatched. CDR3 bases: TGTGCCAGCAGTTTTTCTACCCGACTAGCGGGGTCGTCCTACAATGAGCAGTTCTTC. Its translation is CASSFSTRLAGSSYNEQFF.

The chain links TRBV5-1 to TRBJ2-7; 9 positions agree with TRBD1. Germline CDR1 and CDR2: SGHRS and YFSETQ. The CDR3 length is 15 residues. V lost 1 base and J lost 2; bases outside the gene matches: 4. The CDR3 nucleotides are TGCGCCAGCAGCTTGTTGACAGGGGGAACCTACGAGCAGTACTTC. It encodes CASSLLTGGTYEQYF.

This clonotype has a handful of counts. The chain is built from TRBV7-6 and TRBJ2-7; TRBD2 matches 8 bases. V lost 2 bases and J lost 0; bases outside the gene matches: 3. This CDR3 comprises 15 residues. Germline CDR1 SGHVS, CDR2 FNYEAQ. CDR3 sequence reads: CASSLQLAASYEQYF. The CDR3 DNA reads TGTGCCAGCAGCTTACAACTAGCGGCCTCCTACGAGCAGTACTTC.

This clonotype was counted many times. This chain uses TRBV20-1 with TRBJ2-3; 8 bases map to TRBD2. The length of the CDR3 is 13 residues. V dropped 3 bases and J dropped 4; count of bases not matched to a gene: 3. Germline assignment: CDR1 DFQATT and CDR2 SNEGSKA (reference sequence). DNA for the CDR3: TGCAGTGCTAGTGGACTAGCAGCAGATACGCAGTATTTT. It codes for CSASGLAADTQYF.